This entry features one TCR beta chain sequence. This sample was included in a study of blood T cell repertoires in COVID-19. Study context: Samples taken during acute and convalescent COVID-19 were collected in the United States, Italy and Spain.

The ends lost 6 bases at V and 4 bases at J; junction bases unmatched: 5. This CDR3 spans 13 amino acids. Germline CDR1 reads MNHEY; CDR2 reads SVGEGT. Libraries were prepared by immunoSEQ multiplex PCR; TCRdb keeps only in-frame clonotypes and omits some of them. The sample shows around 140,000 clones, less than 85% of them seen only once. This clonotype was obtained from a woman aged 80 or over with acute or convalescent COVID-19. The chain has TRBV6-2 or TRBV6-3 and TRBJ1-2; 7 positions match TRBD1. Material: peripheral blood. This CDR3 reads CASSFDRAYGYTF. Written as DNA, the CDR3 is TGTGCCAGCAGCTTCGACAGGGCCTATGGCTACACCTTC.